The 8 T cell receptor beta chains below were found in one sample sequenced in a study of blood T cell repertoires in COVID-19. TCRdb's copy holds only in-frame clones and misses some; the assay was immunoSEQ multiplex PCR. The sample lists about 240,000 clones, about nine tenths occurring once. The sample was peripheral blood. Receptors were obtained from a man aged 55-75 years with acute or convalescent COVID-19.

This chain connects TRBV11-2 to TRBJ1-5; no definite D call. V was shortened by 7 bases and J by 5 bases, with 18 bases between the two germline ends. The CDR3 totals 15 residues. The germline gives CDR1 SGHAT, CDR2 FQNNGV. CDR3 DNA sequence: TGTGCCAGCACCGAGACCGGGTTGAATGATCAGCCCCAGCATTTT. This codes for CASTETGLNDQPQHF.

This chain uses TRBV20-1 with TRBJ2-1; 11 bases match TRBD2. CDR1 and CDR2 from the germline V gene are DFQATT and SNEGSKA (reference sequence). The CDR3 covers 15 residues. The junction had 8 bases not matched to a gene; V was cut back by 3 bases and J by 7 bases. The chain's CDR3 is CSASQLAGVVNEQFF. The CDR3 region has the DNA TGCAGTGCTAGTCAACTAGCGGGAGTTGTGAATGAGCAGTTCTTC.

This rearrangement joins TRBV29-1 to TRBJ2-7; TRBD2 agrees at 10 bases. This CDR3 is built from 14 residues. V lost 4 bases and J lost 5; bases outside the gene matches: 8. Germline V gives CDR1 SQVTM, CDR2 ANQGSEA. The CDR3 nucleotides read TGCAGCGTTGTCTGGGCTAGCGGGAGCCACGAGCAGTACTTC. The encoded protein is CSVVWASGSHEQYF.

The CDR3 loop reads CASSQGLATDTQYF. The DNA of the CDR3 is TGTGCCAGCAGCCAAGGACTAGCGACAGATACGCAGTATTTT. The chain combines TRBV14 with TRBJ2-3; 8 bases line up with TRBD2. The germline CDR1 and CDR2 sequences are SGHDN and FVKESK. The junction had 0 bases not matched to a gene; V was cut back by 1 base and J by 3 bases. There are 14 residues in the CDR3.

V and J are TRBV28 and TRBJ1-1; maybe TRBD1 (5 bases). V gave up 6 bases and J gave up 0 bases, with 11 bases separating them. Germline CDR1 reads MDHEN; CDR2 reads SYDVKM. This CDR3 comprises 14 residues. Written as DNA, the CDR3 is TGTGCCAGCAGATCGGGACTCCTGAACACTGAAGCTTTCTTT. Its protein product is CASRSGLLNTEAFF. Based on the CDR3 plus reference TRBV28 and TRBJ1-1, the full variable domain is DVKVTQSSRYLVKRTGEKVFLECVQDMDHENMFWYRQDPGLGLRLIYFSYDVKMKEKGDIPEGYSVSREKKERFSLILESASTNQTSMYLCASRSGLLNTEAFFGQGTRLTVV.

The V gene is TRBV9, the J gene TRBJ1-5; D is undetermined. Trimming cost V 4 bases and J 0 bases, with 8 bases left between them. CDR1 SGDLS and CDR2 YYNGEE come from the germline V gene. This CDR3 region has 14 residues. CDR3 bases: TGTGCCAGCAGCCGCAGTTATAGCAATCAGCCCCAGCATTTT. Translation: CASSRSYSNQPQHF. Based on the CDR3 plus reference TRBV9 and TRBJ1-5, the full variable domain is DSGVTQTPKHLITATGQRVTLRCSPRSGDLSVYWYQQSLDQGLQFLIQYYNGEERAKGNILERFSAQQFPDLHSELNLSSLELGDSALYFCASSRSYSNQPQHFGDGTRLSIL.

This clone occurred many times. The chain joins TRBV24-1 to TRBJ2-2; the match to TRBD2 covers 9 bases. Losses at the gene ends were 7 bases for V and 1 base for J; bases not matched to a gene: 6. There are 16 residues in the CDR3. Germline V gene lookup returns CDR1 KGHDR and CDR2 SFDVKD. The CDR3: CATRTSGAVNTGELFF. CDR3 in DNA: TGTGCCACCAGGACTAGCGGAGCCGTGAACACCGGGGAGCTGTTTTTT.

J is TRBJ1-4 and V is TRBV5-5, with 7 positions matching TRBD1. The CDR3 covers 15 residues. V was clipped by 4 bases and J by 5 bases; unmatched bases: 8. CDR1 and CDR2 from the germline V gene are SGHKS and YYEKEE (reference sequence). The CDR3 protein is CASSPTEGGNEKLFF. The CDR3 bases are TGTGCCAGCAGCCCGACGGAAGGGGGCAATGAAAAACTGTTTTTT. Complete variable domain (other parts from reference TRBV5-5 and TRBJ1-4): DAGVTQSPTHLIKTRGQQVTLRCSPISGHKSVSWYQQVLGQGPQFIFQYYEKEERGRGNFPDRFSARQFPNYSSELNVNALLLGDSALYLCASSPTEGGNEKLFFGSGTQLSVL.